What follows describes a single T cell receptor beta chain. The source of the sample is a study of blood T cell repertoires in COVID-19. Study overall: The United States, Italy and Spain were the sources of the acute and convalescent COVID-19 samples. Sample material is recorded as cDNA or gDNA derived from T cells, B-cell-depleted T cells, or PBMCs.

In the original analysis: Amplifying reference gene primers gave estimates of nucleated cell counts. Data came from immunoSEQ multiplex PCR; TCRdb stores just in-frame clones and leaves some out. The DNA was the basis for D and trimming; V, J and clone size are from that table. The repertoire holds around 78,000 clones, with roughly 88% as singletons. The sample comprised peripheral blood. This TCR was recovered from a human donor in a cohort sampled during active COVID-19.

CDR3 protein: CATSDLTGVYGYTF. CDR3 sequence (DNA): TGTGCCACCAGTGATTTAACAGGGGTCTATGGCTACACCTTC. The rearrangement joins TRBV24-1 to TRBJ1-2; TRBD1 matches at 7 bases. With V trimmed by 1 base and J by 4 bases, 2 bases remained unmatched. There are 14 residues in the CDR3. Germline CDR1 reads KGHDR; CDR2 reads SFDVKD.